This T cell receptor beta chain was recorded in a study of T cells in Graves' hyperthyroidism and ophthalmopathy. Study-level findings and limits: Most thyroid clonotypes expanded above 0.001 were also detected in blood.

Germline CDR1 is MNHEY and CDR2 is SMNVEV (reference sequence). Losses at the gene ends were 5 bases for V and 3 bases for J; bases not matched to a gene: 8. This CDR3 region has 17 residues. Clinical symptoms, serum thyroxine and TRAb, thyroid ultrasound and orbital computed tomography were used for the diagnoses. In its sample, this clonotype was seen many times. Its antigen is still unknown. Amplification of TCR beta CDR3 regions used RNA as the template. HTBI primers were the set used in a first-round RT-PCR of the TCR CDR3. TCRdb re-analysed the multiplex PCR reads in MiXCR, keeping a single row per CDR3 protein. This sample has over 450,000 distinct CDR3 sequences, with 13% to 15% found just once.

This receptor was identified in a woman between 18 and 29 years old with Graves' hyperthyroidism. The sequenced sample consisted of blood. The chain joins TRBV27 to TRBJ2-1; 12 bases fit TRBD2. CDR3: CASSPPRLAGDYNEQFF. The CDR3 region has the DNA TGTGCCAGCAGTCCCCCCCGACTAGCGGGAGACTACAATGAGCAGTTCTTC.